These T cell receptor beta chains were read from a single sample in a study of T cells in localized non-small cell lung cancer. Assay: immunoSEQ multiplex PCR; the TCRdb copy retains only in-frame clones and omits some. Of 70,000 to 85,000 clones listed, roughly 80% are singletons. The sequenced sample was peripheral blood, obtained before any cancer treatment. All receptors derive from a female donor at least 60 years old with stage I lung adenocarcinoma. Each CDR3 is given with its conserved first and last residue. D genes are given only for firm matches. Clone size is not always given. Where it is, it says once, few, many or a class for expanded clones.

j_gene: TRBJ2-3; d_gene: TRBD1; abundance: -; v_gene: TRBV18; CDR3nt: TGTGCCAGCTCAGAGACAGGGCACACAGATACGCAGTATTTT; CDR3aa: CASSETGHTDTQYF
j_gene: TRBJ2-3; d_gene: -; abundance: -; v_gene: TRBV5-1; CDR3nt: TGCGCCAGCAACGAGATTCAGGGGACAGATACGCAGTATTTT; CDR3aa: CASNEIQGTDTQYF
j_gene: TRBJ2-5; d_gene: TRBD1; abundance: once; v_gene: TRBV6-5; CDR3nt: TGTGCCAGCAGTGACAGGGATCGGGAGACCCAGTACTTC; CDR3aa: CASSDRDRETQYF
j_gene: TRBJ2-1; d_gene: -; abundance: -; v_gene: TRBV14; CDR3nt: TGTGCCAGCAGCCAAGATGAGCCCGGGCTGTCCCCCTACAATGAGCAGTTCTTC; CDR3aa: CASSQDEPGLSPYNEQFF
j_gene: TRBJ1-5; d_gene: -; abundance: -; v_gene: TRBV19; CDR3nt: TGTGCCAGTAGTATTCCTTATAGCAATCAGCCCCAGCATTTT; CDR3aa: CASSIPYSNQPQHF
j_gene: TRBJ1-2; d_gene: -; abundance: -; v_gene: TRBV4-3; CDR3nt: TGCGCCAGCAGCCCAAATACGGGGGACCTTGGCTACACCTTC; CDR3aa: CASSPNTGDLGYTF
j_gene: TRBJ2-7; d_gene: -; abundance: once; v_gene: TRBV28; CDR3nt: TGTGCCAGCACCCTCCAACCAGGACCCTACGAGCAGTACTTC; CDR3aa: CASTLQPGPYEQYF
j_gene: TRBJ2-3; d_gene: TRBD1; abundance: -; v_gene: TRBV27; CDR3nt: TGTGCCAGCAGTCACACACAGGGGACAGATACGCAGTATTTT; CDR3aa: CASSHTQGTDTQYF
j_gene: TRBJ2-5; d_gene: -; abundance: -; v_gene: TRBV4-2; CDR3nt: TGTGCCAGCAGCGAAGATGTCCAAGAGACCCAGTACTTC; CDR3aa: CASSEDVQETQYF
j_gene: TRBJ1-1; d_gene: -; abundance: -; v_gene: TRBV14; CDR3nt: TGTGCCAGCAGCCAAGGGGTGAACACTGAAGCTTTCTTT; CDR3aa: CASSQGVNTEAFF
j_gene: TRBJ2-1; d_gene: TRBD2; abundance: once; v_gene: TRBV7-9; CDR3nt: TGTGCCAGCAGCTTAGGTCGGCTAGCGGTTTACAATGAGCAGTTCTTC; CDR3aa: CASSLGRLAVYNEQFF
j_gene: TRBJ1-3; d_gene: -; abundance: few; v_gene: TRBV10-2; CDR3nt: TGCGCCAGCAGTAGGGACACCTCTGGAAACACCATATATTTT; CDR3aa: CASSRDTSGNTIYF
j_gene: TRBJ2-7; d_gene: -; abundance: once; v_gene: TRBV6-5; CDR3nt: TGTGCCAGCAGTGAGTTCTACGAGCAGTACTTC; CDR3aa: CASSEFYEQYF
j_gene: TRBJ2-1; d_gene: -; abundance: -; v_gene: TRBV15; CDR3nt: TGTGCCACCAGCAGAGCTACTAGCTCCTACAATGAGCAGTTCTTC; CDR3aa: CATSRATSSYNEQFF
j_gene: TRBJ1-5; d_gene: -; abundance: -; v_gene: TRBV25-1; CDR3nt: TGTGCCAGCAGTTTCCCAAATCAGCCCCAGCATTTT; CDR3aa: CASSFPNQPQHF
j_gene: TRBJ2-2; d_gene: TRBD2; abundance: -; v_gene: TRBV28; CDR3nt: TGTGCCAGCAGTTTATGGGGGGTCGGGACTATCGGTACCGGGGAGCTGTTTTTT; CDR3aa: CASSLWGVGTIGTGELFF
j_gene: TRBJ1-3; d_gene: TRBD1; abundance: -; v_gene: TRBV2; CDR3nt: TGTGCCAGGGGACAGACTGGAAACACCATATATTTT; CDR3aa: CARGQTGNTIYF
j_gene: TRBJ1-4; d_gene: TRBD1; abundance: -; v_gene: TRBV15; CDR3nt: TGTGCCACCAGCAGAGATCCCCAGGGGGGGGCAAGTGAAAAACTGTTTTTT; CDR3aa: CATSRDPQGGASEKLFF
j_gene: TRBJ2-5; d_gene: -; abundance: once; v_gene: TRBV19; CDR3nt: TGTGCCAGTAGTGGGGGGCGCTTAGAGACCCAGTACTTC; CDR3aa: CASSGGRLETQYF
j_gene: TRBJ2-7; d_gene: TRBD2; abundance: -; v_gene: TRBV2; CDR3nt: TGTACCAGCAGACCAACCCCGGGACTAGCGGGACGCTACGAGCAGTACTTC; CDR3aa: CTSRPTPGLAGRYEQYF
j_gene: TRBJ2-3; d_gene: TRBD2; abundance: -; v_gene: TRBV6-5; CDR3nt: TGTGCCAGCAGTTACGTAGCGGGGACTAGCACAGATACGCAGTATTTT; CDR3aa: CASSYVAGTSTDTQYF
j_gene: TRBJ1-2; d_gene: TRBD1; abundance: -; v_gene: TRBV2; CDR3nt: TGTGCCAGCAGTGGAGGCAGGGGGCGGTGGGGCTACACCTTC; CDR3aa: CASSGGRGRWGYTF
j_gene: TRBJ2-3; d_gene: -; abundance: few; v_gene: TRBV6-1; CDR3nt: TGTGCCAGCAGTGAAATAGCCGTGTCAGATACGCAGTATTTT; CDR3aa: CASSEIAVSDTQYF
j_gene: TRBJ2-7; d_gene: -; abundance: -; v_gene: TRBV25-1; CDR3nt: TGTGCCAACAGTGAATCGGGCACCTACGAGCAGTACTTC; CDR3aa: CANSESGTYEQYF
j_gene: TRBJ1-1; d_gene: -; abundance: -; v_gene: TRBV6-6; CDR3nt: TGTGCCAGCAGTGACGGGCAAGGGTATTATTCTGAAGCTTTCTTT; CDR3aa: CASSDGQGYYSEAFF
j_gene: TRBJ2-5; d_gene: TRBD2; abundance: -; v_gene: TRBV6-6; CDR3nt: TGTGCCAGCAGAACGCAGACTAGCGGGGGAAAAGAGACCCAGTACTTC; CDR3aa: CASRTQTSGGKETQYF
j_gene: TRBJ1-5; d_gene: -; abundance: -; v_gene: TRBV27; CDR3nt: TGTGCCAGCAGCCCGTGGGTTGGACAGCCCCAGCATTTT; CDR3aa: CASSPWVGQPQHF